Shown below are 24 T cell receptor beta chains from a single sample sequenced in a study of human T cells and chemical hapten exposure. Specified time point: pre-sensitization, week 0. Described treatment: therapeutic diphenylcyclopropenone sensitization with weekly scalp DPC. TCRdb reprocessed the RACE reads via MiXCR and lists one record per CDR3 protein. The table shows tens of thousands of distinct CDR3 sequences, with approximately 6.7% occurring only once. Sequenced here: whole blood, sampled in connection with sensitization to the hapten diphenylcyclopropenone (DPC). The receptors were sampled from a woman aged 30 to 39 with alopecia areata. Some clones in this sample may be carry-over from other donors' samples.

This clonotype came up a few times. This chain links TRBV29-1 with TRBJ2-7; TRBD1 or TRBD2 may be the D gene (5 bases each). Germline lookup yields CDR1 SQVTM and CDR2 ANQGSEA. This CDR3 is 13 amino acids long. Trimming pared 1 base from V and 5 bases from J, leaving 12 bases between. The CDR3 bases are TGCAGCGTTGAAGGGTGGGGGTACAACGAGCAGTACTTC. Encoded protein: CSVEGWGYNEQYF.

This clonotype was seen many times. The DNA for the CDR3 is TGTGCCAGCAGCCCCCACAGGGCTGGGGCCAACGTCCTGACTTTC. Protein product: CASSPHRAGANVLTF. J is TRBJ2-6 and V is TRBV3-1, with D possibly being TRBD1 (6 bases). Per germline, CDR1 LGHDT and CDR2 YNNKEL (reference sequence). The CDR3 is made up of 15 amino acids. V gave up 4 bases and J gave up 2 bases, with 9 bases separating them.

V gene TRBV5-4 combines with J gene TRBJ2-7, with 7 bases fitting TRBD1. The CDR3 length is 14 residues. V was pared by 2 bases and J by 4 bases, with 6 bases of the junction left unmatched. Germline CDR1 SGHNT, CDR2 YYREEE (reference sequence). Here the CDR3 DNA reads TGTGCCAGCAGCTTTCAGGGGGTGTCTTACGAGCAGTACTTC. Protein product: CASSFQGVSYEQYF. Supplemented by reference TRBV5-4 and TRBJ2-7, the full variable domain reads ETGVTQSPTHLIKTRGQQVTLRCSSQSGHNTVSWYQQALGQGPQFIFQYYREEENGRGNFPPRFSGLQFPNYSSELNVNALELDDSALYLCASSFQGVSYEQYFGPGTRLTVT.

The sample holds a few counts of this clonotype. A much larger clone differs from this one at a single base, so this may be a read error. This sequence joins TRBV7-2 and TRBJ2-5, with D unresolved. The CDR3 sequence is 11 residues long. The germline V gene has CDR1 SGHTA and CDR2 FQGNSA. The V and J ends lost 4 bases and 4 bases respectively, with 4 bases between them. The CDR3 region is CASSCGETQYF. CDR3 coding DNA: TGTGCCAGCAGCTGTGGAGAGACCCAGTACTTC.

This clonotype has a count of ten or more. This chain connects TRBV20-1 to TRBJ2-1; the D gene is possibly TRBD2 (7 bases). Germline CDR1 is DFQATT and CDR2 is SNEGSKA (reference sequence). CDR3 length: 16 amino acids. Between the trimmed V and J ends, which lost 3 bases and 2 bases, there was a span of 17 bases. CDR3 protein: CSARDVGGPPYNEQFF. Here the CDR3 DNA reads TGCAGTGCTAGGGACGTGGGGGGGCCCCCCTACAATGAGCAGTTCTTC.

J is TRBJ2-3 and V is TRBV11-2; 10 nucleotides agree with TRBD2. This CDR3 has 13 residues. Germline values: CDR1 SGHAT, CDR2 FQNNGV. The J segment lost 13 bases and the V segment lost 5 bases, leaving 9 bases of the junction unmatched. CDR3 sequence (DNA): TGTGCCAGCAGCACCAACCTAGGGACTAGCGAGTATTTT. This translates into CASSTNLGTSEYF.

In the case of this clonotype: A much larger clone lies a single base off, so this may be a read error. V is TRBV20-1 and J is TRBJ1-1; D ambiguous. V was trimmed by 7 bases and J by 5 bases, leaving 14 bases between them. From germline, CDR1 is DFQATT and CDR2 SNEGSKA (reference sequence). This CDR3 has 12 residues. CDR3 coding DNA: TGCAGTGTGTTTCATAGTAGGACTGAAGCTTTCTTT. It is translated as CSVFHSRTEAFF.

Many counts were recorded for this clonotype. The V gene is TRBV3-1, the J gene TRBJ2-3; D not certain. Trimming left V 1 base short and J 5 bases short, with 10 bases between. CDR1 is LGHDT, CDR2 YNNKEL, per germline (reference sequence). There are 14 residues in the CDR3. The CDR3 is CASSQALLLDTQYF. For the CDR3, the DNA is TGTGCCAGCAGCCAAGCCCTACTTCTAGATACGCAGTATTTT.

Many counts were recorded for this clonotype. The chain couples TRBV5-6 to TRBJ1-4; no definite D call. Trimming shortened V by 4 bases and J by 5 bases, and 12 bases separated the two germline ends. The CDR3 spans 14 residues. From germline, CDR1 is SGHDT and CDR2 YYEEEE. The CDR3 here is CASSTPRENEKLFF. DNA for the CDR3: TGTGCCAGCAGCACCCCCCGGGAGAATGAAAAACTGTTTTTT.

This clonotype was recorded at least ten times. J is TRBJ1-3 and V is TRBV20-1; the D gene is possibly TRBD1 (5 bases). V was cut by 3 bases and J by 0 bases, with 12 bases left in between. Germline V CDR1 and CDR2: DFQATT, SNEGSKA (reference sequence). The CDR3 is made up of 15 amino acids. In DNA, the CDR3 is TGCAGTGCTAGTAGCGGACACAGCTCTGGAAACACCATATATTTT. This encodes CSASSGHSSGNTIYF.

This clonotype has just a few counts. This chain uses TRBV20-1 with TRBJ1-2; 7 bases fit TRBD1. Germline CDR1 is DFQATT and CDR2 is SNEGSKA (reference sequence). CDR3 length equals 12 residues. V was pared by 0 bases and J by 7 bases, with 2 bases of the junction left unmatched. CDR3 coding DNA: TGCAGTGCTAGAGATAACAGGGGTGGCTACACCTTC. Translating gives CSARDNRGGYTF.

Ten or more counts support this clonotype. This sequence joins TRBV5-4 and TRBJ1-6; 8 positions match TRBD1. Germline-derived CDR1 and CDR2 are SGHNT and YYREEE (reference sequence). With V trimmed by 3 bases and J by 6 bases, 2 bases remained unmatched. The CDR3 spans 14 residues. CDR3 protein: CASSYDRGNSPLHF. The CDR3 nucleotides are TGTGCCAGCAGCTATGACAGGGGTAATTCACCCCTCCACTTT.

This clonotype appeared a few times. This chain uses TRBV6-1 with TRBJ1-4, with 9 bases matching TRBD1. CDR3 size: 18 residues. V was pared by 5 bases and J by 0 bases, with 10 bases of the junction left unmatched. The germline V gene encodes CDR1 MNHNS and CDR2 SASEGT. CDR3 sequence: CASSPGQGRGATNEKLFF. In DNA, the CDR3 is TGTGCCAGCAGTCCCGGACAGGGGAGGGGAGCAACTAATGAAAAACTGTTTTTT.

The chain employs TRBV18 and TRBJ1-5, with D unresolved. The V end lost 3 bases, the J end lost 5 bases, and 8 bases lay between the germline ends. The germline V gene encodes CDR1 KGHSH and CDR2 LQKENI. This CDR3 comprises 13 residues. CDR3 sequence: CASSPKGDQPQHF. The CDR3 DNA reads TGTGCCAGCTCACCTAAGGGCGATCAGCCCCAGCATTTT.

The table lists this clonotype with many counts. V and J are TRBV7-2 and TRBJ2-1, with 7 bases fitting TRBD1. CDR1 is SGHTA, CDR2 FQGNSA, per germline. Losses at the gene ends were 5 bases for V and 0 bases for J; bases not matched to a gene: 10. The CDR3 has 17 amino acids. CDR3 bases: TGTGCCAGCAGCCGTCGGGGACAGCTAAGCTCCTACAATGAGCAGTTCTTC. This codes for CASSRRGQLSSYNEQFF.

This chain uses TRBV9 with TRBJ1-2, with TRBD1 matching 7 bases. CDR1 SGDLS and CDR2 YYNGEE come from the germline V gene. The junction had 4 bases not matched to a gene; V was cut back by 4 bases and J by 4 bases. This CDR3 has 13 amino acids. The DNA for the CDR3 is TGTGCCAGCAGCCAAAGGACAGGCTATGGCTACACCTTC. It translates to CASSQRTGYGYTF.

This clonotype showed up just a few times. The rearrangement links TRBV11-2 to TRBJ1-5, with D possibly matching TRBD1 (5 bases). The CDR3 runs 15 residues. CDR1 is SGHAT and CDR2 is FQNNGV in the germline V gene. The germline V and J ends were trimmed by 5 bases and 4 bases, with 15 bases remaining between them. CDR3 nucleotide sequence: TGTGCCAGCAGCCCTATCGGGCAGGGTAATCAGCCCCAGCATTTT. Amino acid sequence: CASSPIGQGNQPQHF.

This clonotype was detected many times. The chain links TRBV5-1 to TRBJ2-5; no firm D call. This CDR3 spans 15 amino acids. V was shortened by 0 bases and J by 0 bases, with 9 bases between the two germline ends. Germline V lookup: CDR1 SGHRS, CDR2 YFSETQ. CDR3 nucleotide sequence: TGCGCCAGCAGCTTGGATGGCAGGAACCAAGAGACCCAGTACTTC. Translating it yields CASSLDGRNQETQYF.

This sequence joins TRBV24-1 and TRBJ1-1; D gene unclear. Germline V gives CDR1 KGHDR, CDR2 SFDVKD. The CDR3 runs 17 residues. Between the trimmed V and J ends, which lost 4 bases and 5 bases, there was a span of 22 bases. This CDR3 reads CATSDGKIVGGWTEAFF. The CDR3 nucleotides are TGTGCCACCAGTGACGGGAAGATCGTAGGTGGTTGGACTGAAGCTTTCTTT.

The V and J genes are TRBV29-1 and TRBJ1-2; D gene uncertain. Germline V CDR1 and CDR2: SQVTM, ANQGSEA. The ends were cut back, 6 bases at V and 6 bases at J, with 20 bases in the middle. The CDR3 sequence is 14 residues long. CDR3 DNA: TGCAGCGTACCAACCCGTCTCGGGTTCGATGGCTACACCTTC. It is translated as CSVPTRLGFDGYTF. The complete variable domain, with remaining parts taken from reference TRBV29-1 and TRBJ1-2, reads SAVISQKPSRDICQRGTSLTIQCQVDSQVTMMFWYRQQPGQSLTLIATANQGSEATYESGFVIDKFPISRPNLTFSTLTVSNMSPEDSSIYLCSVPTRLGFDGYTFGSGTRLTVV.

This clonotype was seen a few times. The rearrangement joins TRBV27 to TRBJ1-5; D may be TRBD1 (5 bases). Trimming removed 8 bases from V and 2 bases from J, with 16 bases in between. CDR1 and CDR2 (germline): MNHEY, SMNVEV (reference sequence). There are 15 residues in the CDR3. DNA of the CDR3: TGTGCCAGCGGTCGGGGGGGGTCAGGCAATCAGCCCCAGCATTTT. This translates into CASGRGGSGNQPQHF.

In its sample, this clonotype was seen many times. The gene calls are TRBV12-3 or TRBV12-4 and TRBJ2-1; D is possibly TRBD2 (5 bases). The CDR3 has 16 amino acids. The V end was cut by 6 bases, the J end by 8 bases, with 23 bases between. CDR3: CASSATRGLARDEQFF. DNA for the CDR3: TGTGCCAGCAGCGCCACAAGAGGGCTAGCTCGGGATGAGCAGTTCTTC.

This clonotype was detected many times. The V call is TRBV3-1, the J call TRBJ1-1; the D is unclear. Germline lookup yields CDR1 LGHDT and CDR2 YNNKEL (reference sequence). Trimming removed 4 bases from V and 0 bases from J, with 9 bases in between. CDR3 length equals 14 residues. The CDR3 nucleotides are TGTGCCAGCAGCCCAGAGTCTTTGAACACTGAAGCTTTCTTT. Translating it yields CASSPESLNTEAFF.

In this sample, this clonotype turned up many times. The CDR3: CASSPDWGELFF. The CDR3 nucleotides read TGCGCCAGCAGCCCGGACTGGGGGGAGCTGTTTTTT. This rearrangement joins TRBV5-1 to TRBJ2-2, with D possibly being TRBD2 (5 bases). Between the trimmed V and J ends, which lost 4 bases and 8 bases, there was a span of 9 bases. This CDR3 contains 12 residues. The germline V gene has CDR1 SGHRS and CDR2 YFSETQ.